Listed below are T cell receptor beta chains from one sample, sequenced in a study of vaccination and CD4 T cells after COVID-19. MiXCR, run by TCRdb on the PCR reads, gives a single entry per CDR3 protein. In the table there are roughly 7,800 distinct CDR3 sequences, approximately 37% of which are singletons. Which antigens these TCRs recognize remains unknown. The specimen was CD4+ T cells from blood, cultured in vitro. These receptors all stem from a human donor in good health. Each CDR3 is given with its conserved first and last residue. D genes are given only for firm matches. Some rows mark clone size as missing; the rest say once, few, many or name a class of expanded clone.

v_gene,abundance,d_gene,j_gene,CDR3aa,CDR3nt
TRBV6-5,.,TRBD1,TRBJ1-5,CASSYSKGAVLDQPQHF,TGTGCCAGCAGTTACTCGAAGGGGGCGGTTCTAGATCAGCCCCAGCATTTT
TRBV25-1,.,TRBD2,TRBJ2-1,CASRREGYEQFF,TGTGCCAGCAGACGGGAGGGGTATGAGCAGTTCTTC
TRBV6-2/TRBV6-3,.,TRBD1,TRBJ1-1,CASSYRQGAGIF,TGTGCCAGCAGTTACCGCCAGGGGGCAGGGATCTTT
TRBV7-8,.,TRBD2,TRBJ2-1,CASSFRGLAGAGWGSYNEQFF,TGTGCCAGCAGCTTTAGGGGACTAGCGGGAGCTGGCTGGGGGTCCTACAATGAGCAGTTCTTC
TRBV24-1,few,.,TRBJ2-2,CATSYLGNTGELFF,TGTGCCACCTCCTACTTAGGGAACACCGGGGAGCTGTTTTTT
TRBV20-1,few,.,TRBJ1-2,CSARGEGGGYTF,TGCAGTGCTAGGGGCGAGGGCGGGGGCTACACCTTC
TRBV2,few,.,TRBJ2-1,CASIEQGPGNEQFF,TGTGCCAGCATTGAGCAGGGTCCGGGCAATGAGCAGTTCTTC
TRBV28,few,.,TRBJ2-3,CASSGGSSDTQYF,TGTGCCAGCAGTGGGGGCAGTTCCGATACGCAGTATTTT
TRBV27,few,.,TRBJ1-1,CASTRGPGDTEAFF,TGTGCCAGCACGCGGGGGCCTGGGGACACTGAAGCTTTCTTT
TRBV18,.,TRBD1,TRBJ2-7,CASSVGQGEREQYF,TGTGCCAGCTCAGTTGGACAGGGGGAGAGGGAGCAGTACTTC
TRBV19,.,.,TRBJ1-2,CASSRMDYGYTF,TGTGCCAGTAGTCGTATGGACTATGGCTACACCTTC
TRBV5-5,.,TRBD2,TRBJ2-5,CASSSGAGGVQETQYF,TGTGCCAGCAGCTCCGGAGCGGGGGGGGTACAAGAGACCCAGTACTTC
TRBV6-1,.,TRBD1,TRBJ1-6,CASSEGQGVSSPLHF,TGTGCCAGCAGTGAAGGACAGGGGGTAAGCTCACCCCTCCACTTT
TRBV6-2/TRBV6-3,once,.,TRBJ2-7,CASRKGGLLQVIYEQYF,TGTGCCAGCAGAAAGGGAGGACTTCTCCAAGTCATATACGAGCAGTACTTC
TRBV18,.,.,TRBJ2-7,CASSPSGSEQYF,TGTGCCAGCTCCCCTAGTGGAAGCGAGCAGTACTTC
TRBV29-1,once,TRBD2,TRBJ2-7,CSVAPTSGSNEQYF,TGCAGCGTTGCCCCGACTAGCGGGAGCAACGAGCAGTACTTC
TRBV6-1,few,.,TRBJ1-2,CASSFDGIYGYTF,TGTGCCAGCAGCTTTGACGGTATCTATGGCTACACCTTC
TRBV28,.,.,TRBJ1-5,CASTTGGVWPQHF,TGTGCCAGCACCACCGGGGGGGTTTGGCCCCAGCATTTT
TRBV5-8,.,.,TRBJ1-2,CASSLDGEVYGYTF,TGTGCCAGCAGCTTGGATGGGGAGGTCTATGGCTACACCTTC
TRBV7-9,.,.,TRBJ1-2,CASSFALDYGYTF,TGTGCCAGCAGCTTTGCCCTGGACTATGGCTACACCTTC
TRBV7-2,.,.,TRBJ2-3,CASSGVGPRGDTQYF,TGTGCCAGCAGTGGGGTGGGCCCTCGTGGAGATACGCAGTATTTT
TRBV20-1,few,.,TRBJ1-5,CSAGRVNQPQHF,TGCAGTGCGGGCAGGGTCAATCAGCCCCAGCATTTT
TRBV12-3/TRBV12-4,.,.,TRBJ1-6,CASSRRIDSPLHF,TGTGCCAGCAGCCGGCGCATCGATTCACCCCTCCACTTT
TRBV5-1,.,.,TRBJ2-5,CASSPTGGAWETQYF,TGCGCCAGCAGCCCTACAGGGGGGGCCTGGGAGACCCAGTACTTC
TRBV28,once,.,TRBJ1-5,CASSFPGTEGTSNQPQHF,TGTGCCAGCAGTTTTCCCGGCACAGAGGGAACTAGCAATCAGCCCCAGCATTTT
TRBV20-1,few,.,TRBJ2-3,CSVRAADTQYF,TGCAGTGTAAGGGCGGCAGATACGCAGTATTTT
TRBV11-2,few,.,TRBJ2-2,CASIPVTGELFF,TGTGCCAGCATACCGGTGACCGGGGAGCTGTTTTTT
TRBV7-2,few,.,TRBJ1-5,CASSPGWSNQPQHF,TGTGCCAGCAGCCCAGGATGGAGCAATCAGCCCCAGCATTTT
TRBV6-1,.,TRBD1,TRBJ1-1,CASRDRGGNTEAFF,TGTGCCAGCAGAGACAGGGGGGGGAACACTGAAGCTTTCTTT
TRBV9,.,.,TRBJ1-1,CASSVAASNTEAFF,TGTGCCAGCAGCGTAGCTGCGTCGAACACTGAAGCTTTCTTT
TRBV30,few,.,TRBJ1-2,CAWSPQHRNYGYTF,TGTGCCTGGAGTCCTCAACACCGAAACTATGGCTACACCTTC
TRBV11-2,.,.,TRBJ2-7,CASIGGTISGDEQYF,TGTGCCAGCATCGGCGGGACAATTTCAGGGGACGAGCAGTACTTC
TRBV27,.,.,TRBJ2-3,CASSSSPSYTQYF,TGTGCCAGCAGTTCTTCCCCCTCCTATACGCAGTATTTT
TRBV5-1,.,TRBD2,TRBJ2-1,CASSISGGRSYNEQFF,TGCGCCAGCAGCATTAGCGGGGGCCGATCCTACAATGAGCAGTTCTTC
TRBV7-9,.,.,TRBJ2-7,CASSPRRTGGSSF,TGTGCCAGCAGCCCCCGACGCACAGGTGGGAGTAGCTTC
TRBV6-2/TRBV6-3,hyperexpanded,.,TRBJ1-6,CASSPGSGNSPLHF,TGTGCCAGCAGCCCGGGGTCGGGGAATTCACCCCTCCACTTT
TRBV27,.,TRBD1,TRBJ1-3,CASSLEGTGGGNTIYF,TGTGCCAGCAGTTTGGAGGGGACAGGGGGCGGAAACACCATATATTTT
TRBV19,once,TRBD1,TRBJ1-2,CASRTRQGSLYGYTF,TGTGCCAGTAGGACCCGACAGGGGTCACTATATGGCTACACCTTC
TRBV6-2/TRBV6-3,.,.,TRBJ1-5,CASQKVTGSRNQPQHF,TGTGCCAGCCAGAAAGTAACAGGGTCCCGCAATCAGCCCCAGCATTTT
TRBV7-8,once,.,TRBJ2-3,CASSASPFDTDTQYF,TGTGCCAGCAGCGCATCCCCATTTGACACAGATACGCAGTATTTT
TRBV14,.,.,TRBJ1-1,CASSQLTVAFF,TGTGCCAGCAGCCAACTGACAGTAGCTTTCTTT
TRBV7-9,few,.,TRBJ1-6,CASSVSSYNSPLHF,TGTGCCAGCAGCGTAAGCTCCTATAATTCACCCCTCCACTTT
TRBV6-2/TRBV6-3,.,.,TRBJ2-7,CASSRPATYEQYF,TGTGCCAGCAGCCGCCCGGCCACCTACGAGCAGTACTTC
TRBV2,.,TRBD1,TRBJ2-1,CASVEQGVYNEQFF,TGTGCCAGCGTCGAACAGGGGGTTTACAATGAGCAGTTCTTC
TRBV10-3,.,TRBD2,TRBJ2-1,CAISTRRSGRTENEQFF,TGTGCCATCAGCACCCGGAGGAGCGGGAGGACTGAGAATGAGCAGTTCTTC
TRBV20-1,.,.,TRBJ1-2,CSARPWAEGYGYTF,TGCAGTGCGAGACCTTGGGCGGAAGGCTATGGCTACACCTTC
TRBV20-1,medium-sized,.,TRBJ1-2,CSARDPHYGYTF,TGCAGTGCTCGTGACCCCCATTATGGCTACACCTTC
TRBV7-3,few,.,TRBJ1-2,CASSNRDGSGYTF,TGTGCCAGCAGCAACAGGGACGGGTCGGGCTACACCTTC
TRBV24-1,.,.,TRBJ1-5,CATSPTKGNQPQHF,TGTGCCACCAGTCCCACGAAGGGCAATCAGCCCCAGCATTTT
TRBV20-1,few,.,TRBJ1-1,CSPRRGEDTEAFF,TGCAGTCCCCGTCGGGGAGAGGACACTGAAGCTTTCTTT
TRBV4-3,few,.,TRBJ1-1,CASSQAPRGTEAFF,TGCGCCAGCAGCCAAGCCCCCAGGGGCACTGAAGCTTTCTTT
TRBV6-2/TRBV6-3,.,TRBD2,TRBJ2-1,CASSIRSGSSYNEQFF,TGTGCCAGCAGTATCCGTAGCGGGAGTTCCTACAATGAGCAGTTCTTC
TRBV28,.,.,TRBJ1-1,CASSPSWNTEAFF,TGTGCCAGCAGTCCCTCCTGGAACACTGAAGCTTTCTTT